These 24 T cell receptor beta chains were all obtained from the same sample, sequenced in a study of cytomegalovirus exposure and HLA in healthy donors (dated by TCRdb to between 2016 and 2019). Preparation of the library involved the immunoSEQ multiplex PCR assay. The multiplex PCR relied on a mix of 60 forward primers for TCR Vbeta segments and 13 reverse primers for TCR Jbeta segments. In TCRdb, the immuneACCESS table is reduced to in-frame sequences with V and J assigned. These tables do not hold every clone; where another copy was compared, an unresolved V gene accounts for under half, and the others remain unexplained. The table held for this sample gives fewer than 85,000 clones. The top ten constitute over 4% of the sample. Sequences were obtained from PBMCs. These receptors all stem from a woman in her thirties or forties in good health and CMV-seropositive.

V and J are TRBV19 and TRBJ1-1; TRBD1 might be the D (5 bases). Germline CDR1 LNHDA, CDR2 SQIVND (reference sequence). V was shortened by 5 bases and J by 4 bases, with 14 bases between the two germline ends. The CDR3 is made up of 14 amino acids. The CDR3 DNA sequence: TGTGCCAGTAGTGAGAACCGGGGGGGCACTGAAGCTTTCTTT. Protein product: CASSENRGGTEAFF. The variable domain in full, completed from reference TRBV19 and TRBJ1-1, reads DGGITQSPKYLFRKEGQNVTLSCEQNLNHDAMYWYRQDPGQGLRLIYYSQIVNDFQKGDIAEGYSVSREKKESFPLTVTSAQKNPTAFYLCASSENRGGTEAFFGQGTRLTVV.

This sequence joins TRBV13 and TRBJ1-1; 8 bases fit TRBD1. V was pared by 5 bases and J by 3 bases, with 2 bases of the junction left unmatched. Germline CDR1 and CDR2: PRHDT and FYEKMQ (reference sequence). There are 13 residues in the CDR3. CDR3 nucleotides: TGTGCCAGCAGCCTGACAGGGGACACTGAAGCTTTCTTT. This encodes CASSLTGDTEAFF.

The chain carries TRBV7-2 and TRBJ2-1, with 11 nucleotides matching TRBD1. CDR1 and CDR2 (germline): SGHTA, FQGNSA. The CDR3 sequence is 16 residues long. The trim removed 5 bases at V and 8 bases at J, leaving 11 bases unmatched. This CDR3 is CASSPRTGGEVDEQFF. CDR3 bases: TGTGCCAGCAGCCCCCGGACAGGGGGCGAAGTCGATGAGCAGTTCTTC.

The rearrangement links TRBV4-2 to TRBJ1-2; the D is unclear. The V end lost 0 bases, the J end lost 4 bases, and 15 bases lay between the germline ends. The CDR3 is 16 residues long. Germline V CDR1 and CDR2: LGHNA, YNFKEQ. CDR3: CASSQDLGQTFYGYTF. The CDR3 nucleotides are TGTGCCAGCAGCCAAGATCTTGGTCAGACTTTCTATGGCTACACCTTC.

The V and J genes are TRBV2 and TRBJ1-6; D possibly corresponds to TRBD1 (6 bases). The V end was cut by 4 bases, the J end by 7 bases, with 14 bases between. This CDR3 has 15 residues. Germline V gene lookup returns CDR1 SNHLY and CDR2 FYNNEI. In DNA form, the CDR3 reads TGTGCCAGCAGTGCGGACAGAACGACCAATTCACCCCTCCACTTT. Encoded protein: CASSADRTTNSPLHF.

The rearrangement uses TRBV6-1 and TRBJ1-1, with a tentative D call TRBD1 (5 bases). Per germline, CDR1 MNHNS and CDR2 SASEGT. The CDR3 loop spans 15 amino acids. V lost 5 bases to trimming and J lost 0 bases, with 13 bases between them. CDR3 nucleotides: TGTGCCAGCAGTCTATATGCAGGGATGAACACTGAAGCTTTCTTT. Its protein is CASSLYAGMNTEAFF.

The gene calls are TRBV19 and TRBJ2-2; 10 bases align to TRBD2. Trimming cost V 3 bases and J 0 bases; bases outside gene matches: 4. In germline, CDR1 is LNHDA, CDR2 SQIVND (reference sequence). The CDR3 length is 17 residues. The CDR3 DNA sequence: TGTGCCAGTAGTATTTTACTAGCGGGAACGAACACCGGGGAGCTGTTTTTT. Translation gives CASSILLAGTNTGELFF.

The chain is built from TRBV7-8 and TRBJ2-1; 8 bases align to TRBD2. The CDR3 consists of 16 residues. Germline-derived CDR1 and CDR2 are SGHVS and FQNEAQ. After removal of 1 base from V and 7 bases from J, the junction contained 9 bases not matched to a gene. The chain's CDR3 is CASSLGILAGYNEQFF. The CDR3 region has the DNA TGTGCCAGCAGCTTAGGTATTTTAGCGGGATATAATGAGCAGTTCTTC.

The chain carries TRBV13 and TRBJ2-1, with TRBD2 matching 9 bases. The germline gives CDR1 PRHDT, CDR2 FYEKMQ (reference sequence). Germline trimming cut 5 bases from V and 0 bases from J; bases unmatched to any gene: 5. The CDR3 contains 16 residues. The CDR3 loop reads CASSPRLADSYNEQFF. The CDR3, as DNA: TGTGCCAGCAGCCCTCGACTAGCGGACTCCTACAATGAGCAGTTCTTC.

The chain links TRBV19 to TRBJ1-2, with 7 bases aligning to TRBD1. V shed 3 bases and J 5 bases; nucleotides not matched to a gene: 15. CDR3 size: 17 residues. Germline CDR1 and CDR2: LNHDA and SQIVND (reference sequence). CDR3 region: CASSIKGGQERLYGYTF. In nucleotides, the CDR3 is TGTGCCAGTAGTATTAAAGGTGGACAGGAGCGTCTGTATGGCTACACCTTC.

The chain uses TRBV16 and TRBJ1-1, with 8 nucleotides matching TRBD1. Unmatched junction bases numbered 15, after V lost 0 bases and J lost 0 bases. CDR1 and CDR2 from the germline V gene are KGHSY and FQNENV. This CDR3 spans 20 amino acids. The CDR3 protein is CASSQSLFGTGRLVNTEAFF. As DNA, the CDR3 is TGTGCCAGCAGCCAATCACTGTTTGGGACAGGTCGACTAGTGAACACTGAAGCTTTCTTT.

V gene TRBV4-1 combines with J gene TRBJ1-5, with D possibly matching TRBD1 (6 bases). This CDR3 contains 16 residues. Germline assignment: CDR1 MGHRA and CDR2 YSYEKL. Trimming took 2 bases from V and 0 from J, leaving 11 bases between them. CDR3 sequence: CASSQPDRFSNQPQHF. The CDR3 DNA sequence: TGCGCCAGCAGCCAACCGGACAGATTTAGCAATCAGCCCCAGCATTTT.

This sequence joins TRBV6-6 and TRBJ2-3; the D is unclear. This CDR3 has 13 amino acids. Germline values: CDR1 MNHNY, CDR2 SVGAGI (reference sequence). CDR3 residues: CTTWRPPTDTQYF. CDR3 bases: TGTACCACCTGGCGGCCCCCCACAGATACGCAGTATTTT.

The V call is TRBV5-1, the J call TRBJ1-1; TRBD1 matches at 7 bases. The CDR3 is 15 amino acids. Per the germline V gene, CDR1 is SGHRS and CDR2 is YFSETQ. V lost 1 base, J lost 4 bases, and 7 bases stayed unmatched. CDR3 coding DNA: TGCGCCAGCAGCTTGATCAGGGGGGAGGTCACTGAAGCTTTCTTT. This translates into CASSLIRGEVTEAFF.

V gene TRBV27 combines with J gene TRBJ2-5; D unclear. Germline CDR1 is MNHEY and CDR2 is SMNVEV (reference sequence). The V end was cut by 0 bases, the J end by 5 bases, with 4 bases between. The CDR3 totals 12 residues. The CDR3 nucleotides are TGTGCCAGCAGTTTATCCGGGGAGACCCAGTACTTC. Translation: CASSLSGETQYF.

The rearrangement joins TRBV7-9 to TRBJ2-1; TRBD1 agrees at 7 bases. CDR3 length equals 15 residues. Germline-derived CDR1 and CDR2 are SEHNR and FQNEAQ (reference sequence). J was trimmed by 8 bases and V by 5 bases; bases with no gene match: 12. As DNA, the CDR3 is TGTGCCAGCAGCCCTCGGACAGGCCCGTGGGATGAGCAGTTCTTC. Protein product: CASSPRTGPWDEQFF.

J is TRBJ2-5 and V is TRBV15; TRBD1 agrees at 8 bases. J gave up 4 bases and V 1 base, and 14 bases lay outside the gene matches. The length of the CDR3 is 18 residues. CDR1 is LNHNV and CDR2 is YYDKDF in the germline V gene (reference sequence). For the CDR3, the DNA is TGTGCCACCAGCAGAGGTTCGAGAGGACAGGGAGGTGGAGAGACCCAGTACTTC. Translated, it gives CATSRGSRGQGGGETQYF.

The chain links TRBV19 to TRBJ1-2; D remains ambiguous. Germline V lookup: CDR1 LNHDA, CDR2 SQIVND (reference sequence). The CDR3 length is 12 residues. The ends were cut back, 5 bases at V and 14 bases at J, with 18 bases in the middle. The CDR3 is CASSSRGYLPTF. CDR3 DNA sequence: TGTGCCAGTAGTTCCAGAGGCTACTTACCGACCTTC.

V usage is TRBV18 and J usage is TRBJ2-1, with 8 nucleotides matching TRBD2. The V and J ends lost 2 bases and 4 bases, in that order; junction bases with no gene match: 7. Germline V CDR1 and CDR2: KGHSH, LQKENI. This CDR3 is 16 amino acids long. The CDR3 sequence is CASSPRASGLYNEQFF. The CDR3 DNA is TGTGCCAGCTCACCAAGGGCTAGCGGGCTTTACAATGAGCAGTTCTTC.

The chain couples TRBV30 to TRBJ2-3; 10 bases line up with TRBD2. V lost 5 bases, J lost 7 bases, and 15 bases stayed unmatched. CDR1 is GTSNPN, CDR2 SVGIG, per germline (reference sequence). The CDR3 runs 16 residues. The CDR3 DNA reads as TGTGCCTGGGTTGGGGATAGCGGGAGGTATATGAATACGCAGTATTTT. Translating it yields CAWVGDSGRYMNTQYF.

The V and J genes are TRBV6-5 and TRBJ2-7; maybe TRBD1 (5 bases). Trimming shortened V by 4 bases and J by 3 bases, and 19 bases separated the two germline ends. Germline CDR1 MNHEY, CDR2 SVGAGI. This CDR3 spans 16 amino acids. The CDR3 DNA reads TGTGCCAGCAGTTTTACCGACAGCCCGATACTCTACGAGCAGTACTTC. Translating it yields CASSFTDSPILYEQYF.

The chain couples TRBV7-9 to TRBJ2-5, with a weak D call TRBD2 (5 bases). V lost 5 bases and J lost 5, with 9 bases in between. In germline, CDR1 is SEHNR, CDR2 FQNEAQ (reference sequence). The CDR3 is 12 residues long. CDR3 nucleotides: TGTGCCAGCAGCCCCCGAGGGGAGACCCAGTACTTC. Its protein is CASSPRGETQYF.

The chain uses TRBV7-3 and TRBJ2-5, with 15 bases identical to TRBD2. This CDR3 contains 16 residues. The junction had 2 bases not matched to a gene; V was cut back by 4 bases and J by 2 bases. Germline CDR1 reads SGHTA; CDR2 reads FQGTGA. CDR3 in amino acids: CASSSGTSGGQETQYF. The CDR3 DNA follows: TGTGCCAGCAGCTCCGGGACTAGCGGGGGGCAAGAGACCCAGTACTTC. Together with reference TRBV7-3 and TRBJ2-5, the CDR3 gives the full variable domain: GAGVSQTPSNKVTEKGKYVELRCDPISGHTALYWYRQSLGQGPEFLIYFQGTGAADDSGLPNDRFFAVRPEGSVSTLKIQRTERGDSAVYLCASSSGTSGGQETQYFGPGTRLLVL.

The chain recombines TRBV5-6 with TRBJ1-1; no clear D. V dropped 0 bases and J dropped 8 bases, with 11 bases sitting between them. The CDR3 runs to 13 residues. Germline V gene lookup returns CDR1 SGHDT and CDR2 YYEEEE. The CDR3 spells CASSLVSAGEAFF. The CDR3 DNA follows: TGTGCCAGCAGCTTGGTATCAGCCGGGGAAGCTTTCTTT.